This TCR beta chain was retrieved from a study of blood T cell repertoires in COVID-19. Background on the study: Spain, Italy and the United States supplied samples that represented acute and convalescent COVID-19. PBMCs, B-cell-depleted T cells, or T cells were the source of the cDNA or gDNA that made up the material.

The protocol was immunoSEQ multiplex PCR, while the TCRdb copy is restricted to in-frame clones and leaves out a portion. This sample has about 46,000 clones, with approximately 90% found just once. The study drew participants aged about 18 to 95 years from some 24 US areas. Among Cohort 3 donors, those recovered had two negative PCRs, clearance, or symptom resolution. The J segment lost 6 bases and the V segment lost 6 bases, leaving 16 bases of the junction unmatched. The CDR3 contains 16 residues. Germline CDR1 and CDR2: LNHDA and SQIVND (reference sequence). Specimen: PBMCs or T cells enriched from blood (not recorded which). This clonotype was sampled from a woman in her 50s who had recovered from COVID-19. The V gene is TRBV19, the J gene TRBJ1-1, with TRBD1 identical over 7 bases. This CDR3 is CASRAAGGENFAEAFF. CDR3 DNA sequence: TGTGCCAGTAGGGCAGCAGGGGGAGAGAATTTTGCTGAAGCTTTCTTT.